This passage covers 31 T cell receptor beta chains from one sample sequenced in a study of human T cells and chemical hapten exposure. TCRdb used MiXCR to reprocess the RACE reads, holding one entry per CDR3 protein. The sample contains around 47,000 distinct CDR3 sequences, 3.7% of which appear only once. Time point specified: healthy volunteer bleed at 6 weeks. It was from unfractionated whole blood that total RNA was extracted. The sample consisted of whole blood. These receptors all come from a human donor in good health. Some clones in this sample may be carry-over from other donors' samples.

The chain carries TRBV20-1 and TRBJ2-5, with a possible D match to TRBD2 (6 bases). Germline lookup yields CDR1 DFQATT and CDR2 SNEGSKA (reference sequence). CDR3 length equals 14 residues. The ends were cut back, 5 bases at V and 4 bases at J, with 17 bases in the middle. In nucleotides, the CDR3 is TGCAGTGCTTATCCGGGACTGCCTTCAGAGACCCAGTACTTC. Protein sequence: CSAYPGLPSETQYF.

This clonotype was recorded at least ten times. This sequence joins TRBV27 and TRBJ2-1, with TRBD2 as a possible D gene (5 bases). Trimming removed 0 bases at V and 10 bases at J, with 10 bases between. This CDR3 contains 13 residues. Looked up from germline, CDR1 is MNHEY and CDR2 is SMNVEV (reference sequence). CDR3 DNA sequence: TGTGCCAGCAGTTTATCGAGGGCTTCAGAGCAGTTCTTC. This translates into CASSLSRASEQFF.

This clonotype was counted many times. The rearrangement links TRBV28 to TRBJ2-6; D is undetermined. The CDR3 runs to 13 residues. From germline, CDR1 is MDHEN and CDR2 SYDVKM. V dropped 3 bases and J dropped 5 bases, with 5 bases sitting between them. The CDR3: CASSFRRANVLTF. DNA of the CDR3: TGTGCCAGCAGTTTTCGTAGGGCCAACGTCCTGACTTTC.

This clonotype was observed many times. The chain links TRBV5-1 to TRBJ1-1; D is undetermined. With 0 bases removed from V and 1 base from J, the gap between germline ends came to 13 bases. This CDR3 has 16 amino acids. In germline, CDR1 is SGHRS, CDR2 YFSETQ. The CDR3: CASSLAGVITNTEAFF. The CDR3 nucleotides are TGCGCCAGCAGCTTGGCCGGAGTGATCACGAACACTGAAGCTTTCTTT.

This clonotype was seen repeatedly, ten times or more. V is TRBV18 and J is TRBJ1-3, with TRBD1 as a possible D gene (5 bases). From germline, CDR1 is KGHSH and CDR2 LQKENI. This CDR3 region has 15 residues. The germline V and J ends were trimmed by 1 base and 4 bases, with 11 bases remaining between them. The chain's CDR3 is CASSPRGDGGNTIYF. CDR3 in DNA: TGTGCCAGCTCACCACGAGGGGACGGGGGAAACACCATATATTTT.

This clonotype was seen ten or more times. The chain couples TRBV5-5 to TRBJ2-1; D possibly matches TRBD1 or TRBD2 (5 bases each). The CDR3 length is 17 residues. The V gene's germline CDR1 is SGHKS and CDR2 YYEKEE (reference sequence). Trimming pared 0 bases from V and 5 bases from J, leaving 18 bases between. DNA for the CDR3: TGTGCCAGCAGCTTGGTCGCAGGGAGCCCTACTGACAATGAGCAGTTCTTC. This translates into CASSLVAGSPTDNEQFF. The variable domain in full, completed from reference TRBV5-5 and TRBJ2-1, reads DAGVTQSPTHLIKTRGQQVTLRCSPISGHKSVSWYQQVLGQGPQFIFQYYEKEERGRGNFPDRFSARQFPNYSSELNVNALLLGDSALYLCASSLVAGSPTDNEQFFGPGTRLTVL.

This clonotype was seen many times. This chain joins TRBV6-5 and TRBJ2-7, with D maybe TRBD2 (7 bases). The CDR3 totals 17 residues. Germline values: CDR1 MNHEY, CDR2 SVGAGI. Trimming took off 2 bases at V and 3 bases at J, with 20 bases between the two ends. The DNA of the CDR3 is TGTGCCAGCAGTTACGGGGGGGCAAGCGGAGCCTTCTACGAGCAGTACTTC. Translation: CASSYGGASGAFYEQYF.

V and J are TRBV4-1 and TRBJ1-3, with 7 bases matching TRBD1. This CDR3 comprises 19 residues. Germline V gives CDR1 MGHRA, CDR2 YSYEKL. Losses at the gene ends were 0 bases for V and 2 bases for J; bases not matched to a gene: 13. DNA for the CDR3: TGCGCCAGCAGCCAAGAAAGGGCCCAAACAGGGGAGACTGGAAACACCATATATTTT. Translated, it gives CASSQERAQTGETGNTIYF.

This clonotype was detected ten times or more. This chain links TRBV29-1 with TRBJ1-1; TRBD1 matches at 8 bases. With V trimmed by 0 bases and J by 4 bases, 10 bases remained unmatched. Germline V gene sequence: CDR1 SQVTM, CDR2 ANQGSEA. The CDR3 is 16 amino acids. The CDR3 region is CSVEEGRGPWGTEAFF. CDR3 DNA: TGCAGCGTTGAAGAGGGCAGGGGGCCCTGGGGCACTGAAGCTTTCTTT.

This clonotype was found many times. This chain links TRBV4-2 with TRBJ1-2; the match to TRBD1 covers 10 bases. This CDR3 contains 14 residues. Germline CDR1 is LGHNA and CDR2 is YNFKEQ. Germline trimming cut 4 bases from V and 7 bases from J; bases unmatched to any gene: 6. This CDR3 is CASSRDRGGSGYTF. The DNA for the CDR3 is TGTGCCAGCAGCCGGGACAGGGGCGGCAGTGGCTACACCTTC.

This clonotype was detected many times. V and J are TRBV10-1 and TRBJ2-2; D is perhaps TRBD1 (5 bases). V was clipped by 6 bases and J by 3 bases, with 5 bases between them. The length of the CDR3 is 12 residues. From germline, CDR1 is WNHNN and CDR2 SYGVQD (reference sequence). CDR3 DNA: TGCGCCAGCAGCAGGGACACCGGGGAGCTGTTTTTT. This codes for CASSRDTGELFF.

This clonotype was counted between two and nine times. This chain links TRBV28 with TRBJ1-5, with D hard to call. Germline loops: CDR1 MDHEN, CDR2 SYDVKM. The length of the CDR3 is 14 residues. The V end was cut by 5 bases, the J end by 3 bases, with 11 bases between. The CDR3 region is CASSRGGTNQPQHF. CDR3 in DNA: TGTGCCAGCAGTAGAGGAGGAACCAATCAGCCCCAGCATTTT.

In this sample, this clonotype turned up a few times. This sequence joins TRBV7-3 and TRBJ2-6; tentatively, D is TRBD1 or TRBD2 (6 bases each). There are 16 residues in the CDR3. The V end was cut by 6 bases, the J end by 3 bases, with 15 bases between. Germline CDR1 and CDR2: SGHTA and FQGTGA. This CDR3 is CASSPVRGDGANVLTF. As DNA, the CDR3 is TGTGCCAGCAGTCCAGTTAGGGGGGATGGGGCCAACGTCCTGACTTTC.

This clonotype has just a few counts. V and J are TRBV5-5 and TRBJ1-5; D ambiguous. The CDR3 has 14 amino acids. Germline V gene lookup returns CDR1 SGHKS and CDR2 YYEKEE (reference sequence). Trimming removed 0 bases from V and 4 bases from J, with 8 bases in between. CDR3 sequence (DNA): TGTGCCAGCAGCTTGGGAGGGAGTAATCAGCCCCAGCATTTT. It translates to CASSLGGSNQPQHF.

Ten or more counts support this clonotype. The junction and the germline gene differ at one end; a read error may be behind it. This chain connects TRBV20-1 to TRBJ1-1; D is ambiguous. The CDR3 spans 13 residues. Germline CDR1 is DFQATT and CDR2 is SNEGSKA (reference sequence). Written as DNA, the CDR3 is TGCAGTGTTAGAAAACGCTCGGGAACTGAAGCTTTCTTT. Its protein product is CSVRKRSGTEAFF.

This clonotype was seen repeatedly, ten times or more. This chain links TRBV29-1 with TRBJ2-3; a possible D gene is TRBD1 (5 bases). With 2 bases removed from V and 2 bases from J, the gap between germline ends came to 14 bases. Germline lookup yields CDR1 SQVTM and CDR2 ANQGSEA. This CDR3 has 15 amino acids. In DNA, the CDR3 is TGCAGCGTTGAACCCAGGGCCCAACCCACAGATACGCAGTATTTT. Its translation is CSVEPRAQPTDTQYF.

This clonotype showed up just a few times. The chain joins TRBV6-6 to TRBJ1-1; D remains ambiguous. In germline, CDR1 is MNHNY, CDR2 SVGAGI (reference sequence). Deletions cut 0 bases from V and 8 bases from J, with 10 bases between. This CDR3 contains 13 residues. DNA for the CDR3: TGTGCCAGCAGTTACTCTTTTCGGGAGGAAGCTTTCTTT. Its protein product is CASSYSFREEAFF.

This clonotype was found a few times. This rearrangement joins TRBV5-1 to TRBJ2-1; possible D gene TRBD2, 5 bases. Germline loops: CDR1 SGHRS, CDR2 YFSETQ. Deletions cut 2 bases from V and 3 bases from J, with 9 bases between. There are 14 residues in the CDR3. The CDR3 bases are TGCGCCAGCAGCTTTGGGGAGCGCTACAATGAGCAGTTCTTC. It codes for CASSFGERYNEQFF.

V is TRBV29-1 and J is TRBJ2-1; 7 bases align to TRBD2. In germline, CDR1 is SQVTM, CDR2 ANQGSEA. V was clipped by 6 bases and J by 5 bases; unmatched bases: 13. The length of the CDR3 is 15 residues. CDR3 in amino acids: CSVARTRKKDNEQFF. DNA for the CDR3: TGCAGCGTCGCCCGGACTAGGAAGAAGGACAATGAGCAGTTCTTC.

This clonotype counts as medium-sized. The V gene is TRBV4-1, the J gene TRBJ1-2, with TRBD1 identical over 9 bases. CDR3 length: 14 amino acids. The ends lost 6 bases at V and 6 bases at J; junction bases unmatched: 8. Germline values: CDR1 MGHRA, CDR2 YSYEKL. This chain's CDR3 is CASRLTGGADGYTF. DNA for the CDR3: TGCGCCAGCAGACTCACAGGGGGCGCAGATGGCTACACCTTC.

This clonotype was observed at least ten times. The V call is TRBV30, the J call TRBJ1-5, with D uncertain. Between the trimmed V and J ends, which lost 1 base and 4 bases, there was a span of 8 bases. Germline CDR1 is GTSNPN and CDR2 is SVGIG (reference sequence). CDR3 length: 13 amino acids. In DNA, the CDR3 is TGTGCCTGGAGTGAGGGCGCGAATCAGCCCCAGCATTTT. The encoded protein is CAWSEGANQPQHF. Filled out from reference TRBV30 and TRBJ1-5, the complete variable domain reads SQTIHQWPATLVQPVGSPLSLECTVEGTSNPNLYWYRQAAGRGLQLLFYSVGIGQISSEVPQNLSASRPQDRQFILSSKKLLLSDSGFYLCAWSEGANQPQHFGDGTRLSIL.

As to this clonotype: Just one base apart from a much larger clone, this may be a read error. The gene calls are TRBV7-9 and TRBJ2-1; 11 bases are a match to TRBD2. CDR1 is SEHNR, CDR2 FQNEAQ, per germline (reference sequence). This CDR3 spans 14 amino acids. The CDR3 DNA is TGTGTCAGCAGCTTAGGACTAGCGGGCGATGAGCAGTTCTTC. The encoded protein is CVSSLGLAGDEQFF.

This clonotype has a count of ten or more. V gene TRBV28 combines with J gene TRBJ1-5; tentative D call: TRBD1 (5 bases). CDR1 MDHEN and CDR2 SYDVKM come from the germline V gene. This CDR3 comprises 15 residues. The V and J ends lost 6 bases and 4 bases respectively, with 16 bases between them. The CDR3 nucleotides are TGTGCCAGCAGGTCCCGTCGGGACCTAAATCAGCCCCAGCATTTT. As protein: CASRSRRDLNQPQHF. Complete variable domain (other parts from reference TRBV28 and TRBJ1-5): DVKVTQSSRYLVKRTGEKVFLECVQDMDHENMFWYRQDPGLGLRLIYFSYDVKMKEKGDIPEGYSVSREKKERFSLILESASTNQTSMYLCASRSRRDLNQPQHFGDGTRLSIL.

The CDR3 DNA reads TGTGCCAGCAGCTTTCAGGAGAACACTGAAGCTTTCTTT. Translating it yields CASSFQENTEAFF. This rearrangement joins TRBV9 to TRBJ1-1; D uncertain. The V gene's germline CDR1 is SGDLS and CDR2 YYNGEE. Trimming pared 4 bases from V and 1 base from J, leaving 8 bases between. The CDR3 extends over 13 amino acids.

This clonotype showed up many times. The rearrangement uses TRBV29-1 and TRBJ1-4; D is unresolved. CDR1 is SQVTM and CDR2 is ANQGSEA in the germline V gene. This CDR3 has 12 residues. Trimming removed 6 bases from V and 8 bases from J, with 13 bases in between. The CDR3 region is CSVGSGREKLFF. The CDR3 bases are TGCAGCGTCGGATCAGGTCGAGAAAAACTGTTTTTT.

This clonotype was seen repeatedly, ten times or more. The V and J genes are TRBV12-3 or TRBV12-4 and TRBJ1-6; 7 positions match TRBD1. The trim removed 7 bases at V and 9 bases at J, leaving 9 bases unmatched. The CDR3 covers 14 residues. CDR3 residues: CASTIRGLRSPLHF. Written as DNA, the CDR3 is TGTGCCAGCACAATAAGGGGGCTACGTTCACCCCTCCACTTT.

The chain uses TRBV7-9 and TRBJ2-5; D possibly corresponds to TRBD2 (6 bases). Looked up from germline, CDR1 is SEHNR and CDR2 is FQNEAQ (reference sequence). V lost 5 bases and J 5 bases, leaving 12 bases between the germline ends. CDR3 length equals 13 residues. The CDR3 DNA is TGTGCCAGCAGCCGGAGGGCTCTGGAGACCCAGTACTTC. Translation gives CASSRRALETQYF.

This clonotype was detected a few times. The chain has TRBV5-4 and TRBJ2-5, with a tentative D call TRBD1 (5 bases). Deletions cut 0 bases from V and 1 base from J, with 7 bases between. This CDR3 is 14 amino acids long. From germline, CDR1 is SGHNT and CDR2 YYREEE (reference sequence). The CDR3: CASSLGGVQETQYF. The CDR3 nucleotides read TGTGCCAGCAGCTTGGGGGGCGTCCAAGAGACCCAGTACTTC.

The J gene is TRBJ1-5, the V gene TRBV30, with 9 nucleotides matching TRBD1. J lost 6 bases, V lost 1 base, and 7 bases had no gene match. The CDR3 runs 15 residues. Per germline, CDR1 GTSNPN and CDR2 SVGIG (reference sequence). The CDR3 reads CAWSAGQGLGQPQHF. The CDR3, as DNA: TGTGCCTGGAGTGCGGGACAGGGATTAGGTCAGCCCCAGCATTTT.

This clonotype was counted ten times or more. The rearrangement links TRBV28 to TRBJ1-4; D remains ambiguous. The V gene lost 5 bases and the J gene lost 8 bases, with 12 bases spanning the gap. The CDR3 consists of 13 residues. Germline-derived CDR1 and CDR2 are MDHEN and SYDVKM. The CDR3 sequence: CASSPYSVEKLFF. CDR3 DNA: TGTGCCAGCAGTCCGTACTCGGTCGAAAAACTGTTTTTT.

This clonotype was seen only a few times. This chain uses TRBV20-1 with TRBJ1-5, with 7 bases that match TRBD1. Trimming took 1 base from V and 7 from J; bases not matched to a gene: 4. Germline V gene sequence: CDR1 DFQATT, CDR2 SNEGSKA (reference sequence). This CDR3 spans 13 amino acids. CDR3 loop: CSARVVGQQPQHF. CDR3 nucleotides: TGCAGTGCTAGAGTCGTGGGACAGCAGCCCCAGCATTTT.